This section outlines one T cell receptor (beta chain) sequence together with its context. Its antigen specificity is not known. No base quality information exists; no much larger clone differs at one position. Taken from cysteine to phenylalanine, the CDR3 has 15 residues. The sequence is cut down to CDR3 DNA, 45 bases in frame from base 1. Relative to germline, V is 5 bases shorter and J is 3 bases shorter, with 14 bases between their ends. Looking up the germline V gene (reference sequence) yields CDR1 SEHNR and CDR2 FQNEAQ. The sample comes from a study of identical twins (dated by TCRdb to 2016 to 2018). Background on the whole study: The study deep-sequenced TCR alpha and beta repertoires from monozygotic twins, unrelated adults of various ages and cord blood to test whether fetal clonotypes persist. Replicate twin experiments were performed at different times using different library preparation protocols to rule out contamination.

Beyond this particular receptor, the publication reports: Because the same donors could not be followed over many years, the conclusions depended on cross-sectional statistical analysis. Invariant T cells such as MAIT and iNKT could partly confound zero-insertion analyses, though diverse VJ usage argued against this for most clonotypes. A weaker excess of twin sharing was found in beta out-of-frame sequences because the signal-to-noise ratio was lowered by fewer shared sequences. In monozygotic twins, recombination models systematically underestimated out-of-frame TCR alpha sharing, but the models matched the sharing seen between unrelated individuals. Abundant cord blood beta clonotypes had fewer insertions, young adult naive repertoires showed a similar but weaker trend, and memory repertoires showed no such trend. Compared with coincidental sharing between unrelated individuals, out-of-frame TCR alpha sequences shared between twins had an excess of sequences with low generation probability.

The library came from 5' RACE. Sequencer: Illumina HiSeq 2000. A universal primer binding site was added through template switching, and the final cDNA carried a unique molecular identifier so that TCR cDNA molecules could be counted accurately. Specific primers in the conserved constant-segment region were used to synthesize first-strand cDNA for the TCR alpha and beta chains. To control for contamination, each cDNA library was double barcoded with a SMART-Mk sample barcode plus Illumina barcodes. Two successive PCR steps introduced TruSeq adapter sequences along with Illumina sample barcodes. The TCR alpha and beta cDNA libraries were sequenced on the Illumina HiSeq platform using custom primers. The paper's data handling went like this. Unique molecular identifiers were extracted from raw reads with MiGEC, and CDR3 positions were determined with MiXCR. For each individual, recombination models were inferred using an EM algorithm with the repgenHMM and IGoR tools. Shared clonotype analysis was performed with the tcR package in R, normalizing sharing by the product of cloneset sizes. Out-of-frame nonproductive sequences were analyzed to study raw recombination free of thymic and clonal selection effects. Starting from the raw public reads, TCRdb applied fastp trimming at Q25, assembled clones with MiXCR and retained in-frame beta chains. Rows merge per CDR3 protein into single entries with the most common DNA and genes. These V and J calls derive from TCRdb rather than the authors' analysis. This sample holds about 720,000 distinct CDR3 sequences; more than 6.5% were observed only once. Jointly, the top ten make up roughly 0.9% of the sample.

Only healthy Caucasian donors were included. The twin cohort comprised three pairs of female monozygotic twins, all aged roughly 18 to 30 years. Peripheral blood mononuclear cells were the source from which RNA for the TCR libraries was isolated. The same data also contributed to another study, on yellow fever vaccine responses in identical twins. The second study's authors report: According to the authors, in identical twins the way T cells responded to vaccination appeared partly convergent and partly personalized. In identical twins, the study followed T cell clones that responded to the vaccine with precision.

The receptor's source is a young woman in good health. The sequence links TRBV7-9 to TRBJ2-4, with the D segment identity uncertain. Material for sequencing was PBMCs. The CDR3 reads as follows: CASSRPGVDKNIQYF. The nucleotide sequence reads as follows: TGTGCCAGCAGCCGGCCTGGGGTGGACAAAAACATTCAGTACTTC.